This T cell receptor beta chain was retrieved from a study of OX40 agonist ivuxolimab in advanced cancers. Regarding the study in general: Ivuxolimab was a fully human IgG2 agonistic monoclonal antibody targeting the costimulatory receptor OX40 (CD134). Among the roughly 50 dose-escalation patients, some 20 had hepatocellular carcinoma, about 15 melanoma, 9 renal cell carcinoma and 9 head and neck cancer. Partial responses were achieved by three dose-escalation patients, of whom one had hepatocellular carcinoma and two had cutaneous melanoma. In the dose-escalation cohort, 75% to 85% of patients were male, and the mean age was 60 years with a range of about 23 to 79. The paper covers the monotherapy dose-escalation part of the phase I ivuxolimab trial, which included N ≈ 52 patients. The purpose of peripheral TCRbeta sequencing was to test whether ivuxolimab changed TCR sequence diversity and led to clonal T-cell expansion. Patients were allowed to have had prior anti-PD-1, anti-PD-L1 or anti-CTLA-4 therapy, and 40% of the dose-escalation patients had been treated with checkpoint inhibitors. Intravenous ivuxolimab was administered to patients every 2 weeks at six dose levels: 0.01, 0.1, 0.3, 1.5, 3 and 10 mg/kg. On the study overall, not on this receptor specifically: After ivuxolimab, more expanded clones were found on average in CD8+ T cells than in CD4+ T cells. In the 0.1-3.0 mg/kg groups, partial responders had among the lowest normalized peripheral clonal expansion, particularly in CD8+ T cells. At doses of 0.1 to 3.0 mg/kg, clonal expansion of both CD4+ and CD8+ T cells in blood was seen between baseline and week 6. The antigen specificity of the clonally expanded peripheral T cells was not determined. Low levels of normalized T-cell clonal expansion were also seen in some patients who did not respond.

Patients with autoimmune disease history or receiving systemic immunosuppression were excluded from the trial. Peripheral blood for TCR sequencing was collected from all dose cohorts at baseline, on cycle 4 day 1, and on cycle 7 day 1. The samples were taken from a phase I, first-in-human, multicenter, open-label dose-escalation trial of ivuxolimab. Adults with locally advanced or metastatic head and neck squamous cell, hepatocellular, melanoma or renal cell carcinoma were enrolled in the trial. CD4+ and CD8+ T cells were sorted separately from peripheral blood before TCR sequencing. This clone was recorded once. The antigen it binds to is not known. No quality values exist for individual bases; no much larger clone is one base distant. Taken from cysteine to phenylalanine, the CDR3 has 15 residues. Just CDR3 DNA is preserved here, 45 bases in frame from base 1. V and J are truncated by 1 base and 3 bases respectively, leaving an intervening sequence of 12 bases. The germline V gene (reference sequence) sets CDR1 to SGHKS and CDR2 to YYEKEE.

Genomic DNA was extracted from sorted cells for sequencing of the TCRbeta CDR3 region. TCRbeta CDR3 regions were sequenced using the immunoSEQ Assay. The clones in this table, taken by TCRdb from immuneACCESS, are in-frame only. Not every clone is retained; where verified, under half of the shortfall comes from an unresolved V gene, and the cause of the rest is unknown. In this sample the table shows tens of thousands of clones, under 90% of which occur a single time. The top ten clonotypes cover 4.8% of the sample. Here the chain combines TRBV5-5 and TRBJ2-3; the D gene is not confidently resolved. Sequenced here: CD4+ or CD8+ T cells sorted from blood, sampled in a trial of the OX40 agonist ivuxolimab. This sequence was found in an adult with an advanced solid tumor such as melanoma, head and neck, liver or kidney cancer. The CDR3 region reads CASSLRAGMTDTQYF. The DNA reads TGTGCCAGCAGCTTGAGGGCAGGAATGACAGATACGCAGTATTTT.